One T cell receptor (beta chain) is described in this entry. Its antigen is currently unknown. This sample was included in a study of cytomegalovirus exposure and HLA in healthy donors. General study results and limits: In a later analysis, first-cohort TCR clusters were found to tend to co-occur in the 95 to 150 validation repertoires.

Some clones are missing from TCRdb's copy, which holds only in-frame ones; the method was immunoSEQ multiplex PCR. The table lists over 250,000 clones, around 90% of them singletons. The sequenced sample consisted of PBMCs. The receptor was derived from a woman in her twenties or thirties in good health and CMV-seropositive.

The CDR3 spells CASSLGASYRGTGELFF. CDR3 DNA sequence: TGTGCCAGCAGCTTGGGGGCTAGCTATCGAGGTACCGGGGAGCTGTTTTTT. The gene calls are TRBV7-9 and TRBJ2-2; possibly TRBD1 for D (6 bases). CDR3 length: 17 residues. Germline V gene data show CDR1 as SEHNR and CDR2 as FQNEAQ (reference sequence). The V and J ends lost 3 bases and 5 bases respectively, with 19 bases between them.